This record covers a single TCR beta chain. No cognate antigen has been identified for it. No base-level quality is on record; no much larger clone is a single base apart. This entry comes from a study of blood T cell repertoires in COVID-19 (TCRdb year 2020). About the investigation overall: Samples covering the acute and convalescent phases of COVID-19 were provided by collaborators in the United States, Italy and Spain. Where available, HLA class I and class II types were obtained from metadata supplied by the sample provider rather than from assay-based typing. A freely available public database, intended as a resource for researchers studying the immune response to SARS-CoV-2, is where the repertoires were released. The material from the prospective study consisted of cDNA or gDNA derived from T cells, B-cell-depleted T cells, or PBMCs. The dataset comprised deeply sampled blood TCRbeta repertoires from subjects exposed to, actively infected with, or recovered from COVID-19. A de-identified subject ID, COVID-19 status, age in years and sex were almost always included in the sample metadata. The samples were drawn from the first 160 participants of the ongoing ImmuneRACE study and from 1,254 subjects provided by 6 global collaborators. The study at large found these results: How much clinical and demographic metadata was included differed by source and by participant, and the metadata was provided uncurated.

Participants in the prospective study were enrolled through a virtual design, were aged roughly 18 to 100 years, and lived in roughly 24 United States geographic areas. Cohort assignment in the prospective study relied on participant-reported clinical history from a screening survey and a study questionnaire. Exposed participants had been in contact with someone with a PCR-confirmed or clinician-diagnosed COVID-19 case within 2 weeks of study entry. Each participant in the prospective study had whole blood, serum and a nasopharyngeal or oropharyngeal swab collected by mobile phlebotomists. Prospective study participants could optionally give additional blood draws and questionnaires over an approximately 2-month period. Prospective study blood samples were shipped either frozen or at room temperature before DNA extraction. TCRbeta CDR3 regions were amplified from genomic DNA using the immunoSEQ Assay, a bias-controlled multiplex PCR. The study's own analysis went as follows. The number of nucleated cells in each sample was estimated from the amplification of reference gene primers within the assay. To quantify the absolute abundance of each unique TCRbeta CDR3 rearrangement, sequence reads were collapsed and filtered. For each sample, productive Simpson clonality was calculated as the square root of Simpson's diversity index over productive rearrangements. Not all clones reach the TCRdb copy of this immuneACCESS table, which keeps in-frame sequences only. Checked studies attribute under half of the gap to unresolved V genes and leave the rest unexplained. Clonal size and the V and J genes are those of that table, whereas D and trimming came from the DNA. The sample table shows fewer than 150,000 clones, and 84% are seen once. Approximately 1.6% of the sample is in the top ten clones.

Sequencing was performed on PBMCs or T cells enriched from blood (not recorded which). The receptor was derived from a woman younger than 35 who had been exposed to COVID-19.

The CDR3 region: CASSLLAQTGGASYEQYF. The DNA is TGTGCCAGCAGTTTACTTGCACAGACAGGGGGCGCTTCCTACGAGCAGTACTTC. The rearrangement joined TRBV27 to TRBJ2-7; 10 central nucleotides agree with TRBD1. CDR1 and CDR2, per the germline V gene (reference sequence), are MNHEY and SMNVEV. Spanning cysteine to phenylalanine, the CDR3 consists of 18 amino acids. Only the CDR3 region is kept as DNA, spanning 54 bases read in frame from base 1. Trimming takes 2 bases off V and 1 base off J; junction bases not matched to a gene: 11.